Below, 27 T cell receptor beta chains from the same sample are listed, as sequenced in a study of T-cell reconstitution after alpha-beta-depleted transplantation in children. Researchers prepared the TCRbeta library using unique molecular identifiers, the study reports. Each CDR3 protein is one row after TCRdb ran MiXCR on the PCR reads. The sample yields 480,000 or so distinct CDR3 sequences, about 10% seen once. This material consisted of PBMCs, taken before TCRalphabeta/CD19-depleted stem cell transplant. The receptors originated from a child between 2 and 9 years old with inherited bone marrow failure, due to receive a stem cell transplant.

This clonotype has at least ten counts. The gene calls are TRBV12-3 or TRBV12-4 and TRBJ2-7; D is undetermined. The CDR3 contains 15 residues. V lost 6 bases to trimming and J lost 0 bases, with 15 bases between them. The DNA of the CDR3 is TGTGCCAGCAGCAGAGTCCCACCGAGCTCCTACGAGCAGTACTTC. Translation gives CASSRVPPSSYEQYF.

The table lists this clonotype with many counts. The DNA of the CDR3 is TGTGCCACCAGCAGAGGAGGCGGGACAGGGTCCTACGAGCAGTACTTC. As protein: CATSRGGGTGSYEQYF. The chain is built from TRBV15 and TRBJ2-7; TRBD1 aligns across 9 bases. The CDR3 is 16 amino acids. Germline CDR1 is LNHNV and CDR2 is YYDKDF (reference sequence). Trimming cost V 1 base and J 1 base; bases outside gene matches: 5.

This clonotype was counted between two and nine times. The rearrangement uses TRBV19 and TRBJ2-7, with no clear D. CDR1 and CDR2 (germline): LNHDA, SQIVND (reference sequence). Trimming took off 1 base at V and 1 base at J, with 5 bases between the two ends. This CDR3 spans 13 amino acids. In DNA form, the CDR3 reads TGTGCCAGTAGTATAGGGGAATCCTACGAGCAGTACTTC. It yields the protein CASSIGESYEQYF.

Many counts were recorded for this clonotype. The gene calls are TRBV4-3 and TRBJ2-6, with 12 bases fitting TRBD2. V lost 1 base and J lost 1; bases outside the gene matches: 2. The CDR3 has 18 residues. Germline CDR1 is LGHNA and CDR2 is YSLEER. The CDR3 here is CASSQGTSGTSGANVLTF. The CDR3 DNA follows: TGCGCCAGCAGCCAAGGGACTAGCGGGACATCTGGGGCCAACGTCCTGACTTTC.

A few counts support this clonotype. V usage is TRBV7-2 and J usage is TRBJ1-5; 9 bases agree with TRBD1. Germline V CDR1 and CDR2: SGHTA, FQGNSA. Germline trimming cut 5 bases from V and 4 bases from J; bases unmatched to any gene: 6. The CDR3 has 15 residues. The CDR3 coding sequence is TGTGCCAGCAGCCTCAGACAGGGGGTAAATCAGCCCCAGCATTTT. It specifies CASSLRQGVNQPQHF.

Many counts were recorded for this clonotype. The rearrangement links TRBV12-3 or TRBV12-4 to TRBJ2-4; no firm D call. The CDR3 totals 15 residues. V lost 4 bases and J lost 1, with 11 bases in between. The CDR3 DNA follows: TGTGCCAGCAGTTCCGTCACCGGGGCCAAAAACATTCAGTACTTC. Translation gives CASSSVTGAKNIQYF.

This clonotype was found many times. The DNA for the CDR3 is TGTGCCAGCAGCTCAGCGGGGTTCACAGATACGCAGTATTTT. Translated: CASSSAGFTDTQYF. This chain links TRBV7-9 with TRBJ2-3, with 7 bases aligning to TRBD2. CDR3 size: 14 residues. The V and J ends lost 4 bases and 2 bases, in that order; junction bases with no gene match: 3. Germline CDR1 is SEHNR and CDR2 is FQNEAQ (reference sequence).

This clonotype appeared many times. The chain combines TRBV20-1 with TRBJ2-7, with D possibly being TRBD2 (5 bases). V was cut by 3 bases and J by 0 bases, with 6 bases left in between. The germline V gene encodes CDR1 DFQATT and CDR2 SNEGSKA (reference sequence). The CDR3 has 12 amino acids. The DNA of the CDR3 is TGCAGTGCTAGCACTAGCTCCTACGAGCAGTACTTC. This codes for CSASTSSYEQYF.

This clonotype showed up many times. V gene TRBV6-1 combines with J gene TRBJ2-7, with D perhaps matching TRBD1 (5 bases). Germline loops: CDR1 MNHNS, CDR2 SASEGT. This CDR3 contains 14 residues. V was cut by 5 bases and J by 3 bases, with 14 bases left in between. The CDR3 reads CASSPLTEDYEQYF. As DNA, the CDR3 is TGTGCCAGCAGTCCCTTGACAGAGGACTACGAGCAGTACTTC.

This clonotype was found many times. In DNA, the CDR3 is TGCGCCAGCAGCCAAGATCTTGGACTGAGGGCTGAAGCTTTCTTT. Translation: CASSQDLGLRAEAFF. This chain joins TRBV4-3 and TRBJ1-1, with no clear D. Per the germline V gene, CDR1 is LGHNA and CDR2 is YSLEER. This CDR3 is built from 15 residues. V was cut by 0 bases and J by 6 bases, with 14 bases left in between.

The V call is TRBV7-9, the J call TRBJ2-2; 14 bases fit TRBD2. The germline V gene encodes CDR1 SEHNR and CDR2 FQNEAQ (reference sequence). J lost 9 bases, V lost 5 bases, and 5 bases had no gene match. CDR3 length: 15 residues. CDR3 DNA sequence: TGTGCCAGCAGCCTGGGACTAGCGGGAGTGAGGGAGCTGTTTTTT. Its protein product is CASSLGLAGVRELFF.

This clonotype was detected ten times or more. The chain combines TRBV4-3 with TRBJ2-1; D gene ambiguous. The CDR3 runs 15 residues. The germline CDR1 and CDR2 sequences are LGHNA and YSLEER. Trimming cost V 4 bases and J 0 bases, with 10 bases left between them. Written as DNA, the CDR3 is TGCGCCAGCAGCCCAATGTCAGGCTCCTACAATGAGCAGTTCTTC. Amino acids: CASSPMSGSYNEQFF.

This clonotype occurred many times. The chain combines TRBV28 with TRBJ2-3; possible D gene TRBD1, 6 bases. CDR1 is MDHEN and CDR2 is SYDVKM in the germline V gene. This CDR3 is built from 13 residues. V lost 5 bases to trimming and J lost 3 bases, with 9 bases between them. The CDR3, as DNA: TGTGCCAGCAGTACCGGACAGACAGATACGCAGTATTTT. Amino acid sequence: CASSTGQTDTQYF.

This clonotype came up many times. The genes are TRBV6-1 and TRBJ2-7, with TRBD2 matching 13 bases. CDR1 is MNHNS, CDR2 SASEGT, per germline. The V gene end was trimmed by 4 bases and the J gene end by 0 bases; junction bases not matched to a gene: 6. The CDR3 length is 17 residues. The CDR3: CASSGTSGSSDSYEQYF. The CDR3 coding sequence is TGTGCCAGCAGTGGGACTAGCGGGAGCAGTGACTCCTACGAGCAGTACTTC.

This clonotype occurred many times. The CDR3 protein is CASSFGGGGYEQYF. CDR3 DNA: TGTGCCAGCAGTTTCGGGGGGGGCGGGTACGAGCAGTACTTC. The chain uses TRBV27 and TRBJ2-7; TRBD2 matches 8 bases. Germline CDR1 reads MNHEY; CDR2 reads SMNVEV (reference sequence). V trimming: 3 bases; J trimming: 4 bases; junction bases outside the gene matches: 5. The CDR3 runs to 14 residues.

On this clonotype itself: Sequence at one end of the junction differs from germline and may be a read error. The chain carries TRBV20-1 and TRBJ2-7; TRBD1 aligns across 10 bases. Germline values: CDR1 DFQATT, CDR2 SNEGSKA (reference sequence). CDR3 length: 17 amino acids. CDR3 sequence (DNA): TGCTGTGCTAGAGCCGGGGACAGGGGTAAGAGCTCCTACGAGCAGTACTTC. Translated, it gives CCARAGDRGKSSYEQYF.

This clonotype was detected ten times or more. The chain is built from TRBV28 and TRBJ1-5; no clear D. Trimming cost V 6 bases and J 7 bases, with 16 bases left between them. CDR1 MDHEN and CDR2 SYDVKM come from the germline V gene. The CDR3 consists of 14 residues. CDR3 protein: CASSLVRSGQPQHF. The CDR3, as DNA: TGTGCCAGCAGCTTAGTTAGGTCGGGGCAGCCCCAGCATTTT.

This clonotype occurred many times. The chain employs TRBV10-3 and TRBJ1-1; possible D gene TRBD1, 6 bases. This CDR3 has 15 amino acids. Germline V lookup: CDR1 ENHRY, CDR2 SYGVKD. V was shortened by 1 base and J by 3 bases, with 12 bases between the two germline ends. The CDR3 sequence: CAISEFRDTDTEAFF. The CDR3 DNA reads as TGTGCCATCAGTGAGTTTCGGGACACCGACACTGAAGCTTTCTTT.

This clonotype was seen ten or more times. V gene TRBV3-1 combines with J gene TRBJ1-2; no definite D call. There are 14 residues in the CDR3. V was clipped by 0 bases and J by 8 bases, with 13 bases between them. Germline V gives CDR1 LGHDT, CDR2 YNNKEL (reference sequence). CDR3 region: CASSQDTGVGGYTF. The CDR3 DNA reads as TGTGCCAGCAGCCAAGATACCGGGGTCGGCGGCTACACCTTC.

This sequence joins TRBV4-3 and TRBJ2-7, with a tentative D call TRBD2 (6 bases). Germline-derived CDR1 and CDR2 are LGHNA and YSLEER. The CDR3 spans 16 residues. Trimming shortened V by 1 base and J by 0 bases, and 13 bases separated the two germline ends. CDR3 nucleotides: TGCGCCAGCAGCCAAGCGCCTAGCGTTAGCTCCTACGAGCAGTACTTC. Residues: CASSQAPSVSSYEQYF.

This clonotype showed up just a few times. The V call is TRBV18, the J call TRBJ1-2; 9 bases map to TRBD1. This CDR3 is 18 amino acids long. Losses at the gene ends were 4 bases for V and 1 base for J; bases not matched to a gene: 13. The germline V gene has CDR1 KGHSH and CDR2 LQKENI. The CDR3 sequence is CASSLTGQGTRNNYGYTF. The CDR3 nucleotides read TGTGCCAGCTCACTAACGGGACAGGGTACCCGAAATAACTATGGCTACACCTTC.

This clonotype was seen many times. The rearrangement uses TRBV5-1 and TRBJ1-1; D is possibly TRBD1 (5 bases). The CDR3 has 13 residues. CDR1 is SGHRS, CDR2 YFSETQ, per germline. V lost 0 bases to trimming and J lost 4 bases, with 7 bases between them. The CDR3 loop reads CASSLVQGTEAFF. The CDR3 DNA follows: TGCGCCAGCAGCTTGGTGCAGGGCACTGAAGCTTTCTTT.

This clonotype has more than one count but fewer than ten. The chain combines TRBV12-3 or TRBV12-4 with TRBJ2-2; D uncertain. V was trimmed by 1 base and J by 0 bases, leaving 15 bases between them. This CDR3 is 18 amino acids long. CDR3: CASSLENAQFANTGELFF. CDR3 nucleotides: TGTGCCAGCAGTTTAGAGAACGCCCAATTCGCGAACACCGGGGAGCTGTTTTTT.

In its sample, this clonotype was seen a few times. The V and J genes are TRBV7-9 and TRBJ1-2; 7 positions match TRBD1. V gave up 4 bases and J gave up 3 bases; unmatched junction bases: 8. Per germline, CDR1 SEHNR and CDR2 FQNEAQ (reference sequence). This CDR3 is built from 15 residues. CDR3 nucleotide sequence: TGTGCCAGCAGCTCGACCGGGACAGTCGACTATGGCTACACCTTC. Amino acids: CASSSTGTVDYGYTF.

This clonotype was observed at least ten times. The chain has TRBV12-3 or TRBV12-4 and TRBJ2-7; TRBD1 aligns across 7 bases. J gave up 3 bases and V 6 bases, and 11 bases lay outside the gene matches. The CDR3 has 15 amino acids. CDR3 bases: TGTGCCAGCAGATATCAACAGGGGCCTAACTACGAGCAGTACTTC. It is translated as CASRYQQGPNYEQYF.

This clonotype was seen at least ten times. The rearrangement links TRBV21-1 to TRBJ2-7; TRBD1 was called by the table and not checked on the DNA. TRBV21-1 is a pseudogene locus. The CDR3 spans 16 residues. The CDR3 region has the DNA TGTGCCAGCAGCAACAGCAGGCCCCAGGGGATATACGAGCAGTACTTC. It translates to CASSNSRPQGIYEQYF.

This clonotype was counted many times. V gene TRBV7-2 combines with J gene TRBJ2-7; D unclear. The germline V and J ends were trimmed by 1 base and 0 bases, with 10 bases remaining between them. The germline V gene has CDR1 SGHTA and CDR2 FQGNSA. The CDR3 is made up of 15 amino acids. This CDR3 is CASSLDSVSSYEQYF. CDR3 sequence (DNA): TGTGCCAGCAGCTTAGACAGCGTAAGCTCCTACGAGCAGTACTTC.